One sample yielded the 22 T cell receptor beta chains listed below, sequenced in a study of cytomegalovirus exposure and HLA in healthy donors. With 60 Vbeta and 13 Jbeta primers, the PCR was carried out. The assay was immunoSEQ multiplex PCR, and TCRdb's table has in-frame clones only and misses some. The profile covers some 65,000 clones, with less than 65% appearing a single time and approximately 2.8% taken by the ten largest. Sample: PBMCs. These receptors came from a man aged 30 to 45 in good health and CMV-seronegative.

A single count supports this clone. The chain uses TRBV7-2 and TRBJ2-7; 8 bases match TRBD2. There are 15 residues in the CDR3. Germline V gene sequence: CDR1 SGHTA, CDR2 FQGNSA. After removal of 4 bases from V and 5 bases from J, the junction contained 10 bases not matched to a gene. CDR3 coding DNA: TGTGCCAGCAGCTCGGGGTCGGGGGGGCAAAACGAGCAGTACTTC. This gives the protein CASSSGSGGQNEQYF.

The chain has TRBV7-8 and TRBJ2-7, with 7 bases identical to TRBD1. The CDR3 is 14 residues long. The V and J ends lost 3 bases and 5 bases, in that order; junction bases with no gene match: 7. The V gene's germline CDR1 is SGHVS and CDR2 FQNEAQ. Here the CDR3 reads CASSFLTGSHEQYF. The CDR3 DNA reads TGTGCCAGCAGCTTCCTGACAGGGAGCCACGAGCAGTACTTC.

V and J are TRBV5-1 and TRBJ1-4; D call uncertain. Germline CDR1 SGHRS, CDR2 YFSETQ. The V end lost 2 bases, the J end lost 10 bases, and 3 bases lay between the germline ends. The CDR3 contains 10 residues. CDR3 loop: CASSFGKLFF. The DNA for the CDR3 is TGCGCCAGCAGCTTCGGAAAACTGTTTTTT.

V is TRBV23-1 and J is TRBJ2-7, with 8 bases that match TRBD2. TRBV23-1 counts as an open reading frame of uncertain function. With 11 bases clipped from V and 0 bases from J, the junction kept 6 bases outside the gene matches. The CDR3 sequence is 13 residues long. The CDR3 coding sequence is TGCGCCGCCGGGGGGGTTGACTCCTACGAGCAGTACTTC. Translating it yields CAAGGVDSYEQYF.

The chain carries TRBV7-9 and TRBJ1-5, with D perhaps TRBD1 (6 bases). Germline CDR1 reads SEHNR; CDR2 reads FQNEAQ (reference sequence). V was trimmed by 1 base and J by 4 bases, leaving 11 bases between them. The CDR3 length is 15 residues. In DNA form, the CDR3 reads TGTGCCAGCAGCTTAGGGTTTGGACAGAATCAGCCCCAGCATTTT. The encoded protein is CASSLGFGQNQPQHF. Complete variable domain (other parts from reference TRBV7-9 and TRBJ1-5): DTGVSQNPRHKITKRGQNVTFRCDPISEHNRLYWYRQTLGQGPEFLTYFQNEAQLEKSRLLSDRFSAERPKGSFSTLEIQRTEQGDSAMYLCASSLGFGQNQPQHFGDGTRLSIL.

V and J are TRBV5-4 and TRBJ2-5, with 7 bases that match TRBD2. Germline CDR1 SGHNT, CDR2 YYREEE (reference sequence). This CDR3 comprises 15 residues. Trimming removed 2 bases from V and 4 bases from J; junction bases left unmatched: 8. The CDR3 DNA sequence: TGTGCCAGCAGCTTCGGACTAGGGGACGGAGAGACCCAGTACTTC. Amino acid sequence: CASSFGLGDGETQYF. Looking up the rest from reference TRBV5-4 and TRBJ2-5 gives the full variable domain: ETGVTQSPTHLIKTRGQQVTLRCSSQSGHNTVSWYQQALGQGPQFIFQYYREEENGRGNFPPRFSGLQFPNYSSELNVNALELDDSALYLCASSFGLGDGETQYFGPGTRLLVL.

This sequence joins TRBV30 and TRBJ1-2; D might be TRBD1 (5 bases). This CDR3 has 12 amino acids. V was trimmed by 2 bases and J by 6 bases, leaving 10 bases between them. CDR1 is GTSNPN, CDR2 SVGIG, per germline (reference sequence). The CDR3, as DNA: TGTGCCTGGAGTCCCAGGGCTGATGGCTACACCTTC. As protein: CAWSPRADGYTF. Full variable domain (outside the CDR3, taken from reference TRBV30 and TRBJ1-2): SQTIHQWPATLVQPVGSPLSLECTVEGTSNPNLYWYRQAAGRGLQLLFYSVGIGQISSEVPQNLSASRPQDRQFILSSKKLLLSDSGFYLCAWSPRADGYTFGSGTRLTVV.

The V and J genes are TRBV25-1 and TRBJ1-2; weak D call: TRBD1 (5 bases). V was shortened by 5 bases and J by 4 bases, with 17 bases between the two germline ends. CDR1 MGHDK and CDR2 SYGVNS come from the germline V gene. This CDR3 spans 15 amino acids. CDR3: CASSLPGSGGYGYTF. The CDR3 nucleotides are TGTGCCAGCAGTTTACCAGGGAGCGGGGGCTATGGCTACACCTTC.

This clone was detected once. The J gene is TRBJ1-2, the V gene TRBV6-5; TRBD1 might be the D (5 bases). V lost 0 bases, J lost 8 bases, and 13 bases lay in between. The CDR3 loop spans 14 amino acids. The germline CDR1 and CDR2 sequences are MNHEY and SVGAGI. CDR3 residues: CASSYSTDTLGYTF. The CDR3 bases are TGTGCCAGCAGTTACTCGACGGACACGCTCGGCTACACCTTC.

The chain recombines TRBV4-1 with TRBJ1-2, with TRBD1 matching over 10 bases. With 3 bases clipped from V and 6 bases from J, the junction kept 7 bases outside the gene matches. The CDR3 spans 15 residues. Germline CDR1 and CDR2: MGHRA and YSYEKL. The DNA of the CDR3 is TGCGCCAGCAGCCACGGACAGGGGGTATTTAATGGCTACACCTTC. It is translated as CASSHGQGVFNGYTF.

This clone turned up a few times. The J gene is TRBJ2-7, the V gene TRBV5-1; D remains unclear. CDR3 length: 13 residues. Trimming pared 6 bases from V and 2 bases from J, leaving 12 bases between. Germline V gene sequence: CDR1 SGHRS, CDR2 YFSETQ. The CDR3, as DNA: TGCGCCAGCAAAATTAGCAGCACCTACGAGCAGTACTTC. It translates to CASKISSTYEQYF.

The chain carries TRBV5-6 and TRBJ1-5, with D unresolved. The CDR3 contains 14 residues. The germline V and J ends were trimmed by 0 bases and 6 bases, with 10 bases remaining between them. Germline loops: CDR1 SGHDT, CDR2 YYEEEE. CDR3 sequence (DNA): TGTGCCAGCAGCTTGGGAGGGTTGGGTCAGCCCCAGCATTTT. Amino acids: CASSLGGLGQPQHF.

This clone is labeled medium-sized. The chain links TRBV2 to TRBJ2-1, with D possibly being TRBD2 (6 bases). Germline lookup yields CDR1 SNHLY and CDR2 FYNNEI. There are 12 residues in the CDR3. With 7 bases removed from V and 6 bases from J, the gap between germline ends came to 10 bases. The CDR3 nucleotides read TGTGCCAGCAATTGGGACTCCAATGAGCAGTTCTTC. Translated, it gives CASNWDSNEQFF.

The chain is built from TRBV11-3 and TRBJ2-2; weak D call: TRBD1 (6 bases). The V end was cut by 8 bases, the J end by 0 bases, with 13 bases between. The CDR3 is made up of 15 amino acids. CDR1 and CDR2 (germline): SGHNT, YENEEA. The CDR3 reads CASGRQESNTGELFF. CDR3 nucleotide sequence: TGTGCCAGCGGCCGACAGGAATCGAACACCGGGGAGCTGTTTTTT.

The chain joins TRBV5-1 to TRBJ1-3; no definite D call. Trimming took off 5 bases at V and 0 bases at J, with 9 bases between the two ends. This CDR3 has 14 residues. The germline CDR1 and CDR2 sequences are SGHRS and YFSETQ. CDR3 coding DNA: TGCGCCAGCAGTCAACTCAACTCTGGAAACACCATATATTTT. This translates into CASSQLNSGNTIYF.

The chain joins TRBV4-1 to TRBJ2-7, with D possibly matching TRBD2 (6 bases). The V and J ends lost 2 bases and 0 bases respectively, with 14 bases between them. This CDR3 is built from 16 residues. Germline lookup yields CDR1 MGHRA and CDR2 YSYEKL. This CDR3 reads CASSQSQTRSSYEQYF. CDR3 in DNA: TGCGCCAGCAGCCAATCCCAGACTAGGAGCTCCTACGAGCAGTACTTC.

The chain links TRBV7-9 to TRBJ2-1; a weak D match, TRBD2 (5 bases). The V end was cut by 4 bases, the J end by 6 bases, with 16 bases between. The CDR3 sequence is 15 residues long. Germline V gene lookup returns CDR1 SEHNR and CDR2 FQNEAQ (reference sequence). The CDR3 spells CASSSTHQGSNEQFF. CDR3 coding DNA: TGTGCCAGCAGCTCTACACACCAAGGGAGCAATGAGCAGTTCTTC.

The chain employs TRBV7-9 and TRBJ2-2; D is unclear. The V end was cut by 1 base, the J end by 0 bases, with 6 bases between. From germline, CDR1 is SEHNR and CDR2 FQNEAQ (reference sequence). The CDR3 loop spans 15 amino acids. In DNA form, the CDR3 reads TGTGCCAGCAGCTTAGTGCAGGCGAACACCGGGGAGCTGTTTTTT. Protein product: CASSLVQANTGELFF.

The rearrangement joins TRBV30 to TRBJ2-3; 15 bases agree with TRBD2. Germline CDR1 reads GTSNPN; CDR2 reads SVGIG (reference sequence). V shed 5 bases and J 5 bases; nucleotides not matched to a gene: 2. CDR3 size: 14 residues. The CDR3, as DNA: TGTGCCTGGGGACTAGCGGGGGGGCTAGATACGCAGTATTTT. The encoded protein is CAWGLAGGLDTQYF.

CDR3 residues: CASSYSNFRGDYGYTF. The CDR3 DNA reads TGTGCCAGCAGTTACTCGAATTTCAGGGGAGACTATGGCTACACCTTC. The chain is built from TRBV6-5 and TRBJ1-2, with D possibly TRBD1 on 6 matching bases. Germline V gives CDR1 MNHEY, CDR2 SVGAGI. The V and J ends lost 0 bases and 3 bases respectively, with 14 bases between them. This CDR3 region has 16 residues.

This chain joins TRBV7-2 and TRBJ2-2; maybe TRBD1 (5 bases). CDR1 is SGHTA, CDR2 FQGNSA, per germline. The CDR3 sequence is 14 residues long. V was clipped by 5 bases and J by 6 bases, with 13 bases between them. CDR3 in amino acids: CASSDEGASGELFF. The CDR3 DNA is TGTGCCAGCAGCGACGAAGGGGCTTCCGGGGAGCTGTTTTTT.

This clone was seen more than once but under ten times. The chain recombines TRBV6-5 with TRBJ2-7; 7 bases are a match to TRBD2. The CDR3 is 15 residues long. With V trimmed by 0 bases and J by 5 bases, 7 bases remained unmatched. Germline loops: CDR1 MNHEY, CDR2 SVGAGI. CDR3 protein: CASSYSPSGENEQYF. The CDR3 DNA reads as TGTGCCAGCAGTTACTCCCCCAGCGGGGAAAACGAGCAGTACTTC.